The rows below give T cell receptor beta chains drawn from one sample of a study of blood T cell repertoires in COVID-19. Only in-frame clones appear in the TCRdb table, and some are missing; sequencing was by immunoSEQ multiplex PCR. The sample has some 58,000 clones, just under 90% seen once. Sequenced input: peripheral blood. The receptors were sampled from a man in his fifties or sixties with acute or convalescent COVID-19. Both conserved end residues are part of each CDR3. The order of the fields is V gene, J gene, clone size, CDR3 protein. Only some rows state a clone size, as once, few, many or a class for expanded clones.

TRBV7-2	TRBJ1-2	NA	CASSLGTHVNYGYTF
TRBV5-8	TRBJ1-1	NA	CASSSGDRTGTEAFF
TRBV5-6	TRBJ1-1	NA	CASSLLYEAFF
TRBV14	TRBJ2-3	NA	CASSPTGVRDTQYF
TRBV5-1	TRBJ1-2	NA	CASSNRQGTGYTF
TRBV5-5	TRBJ2-5	NA	CASSPTGGEETQYF
TRBV6-5	TRBJ2-1	NA	CASSVQGGREQFF
TRBV15	TRBJ1-5	NA	CATSRVWDRENQPQHF
TRBV19	TRBJ1-4	NA	CASSDRLGQGVLELFF
TRBV9	TRBJ2-1	NA	CASSVAVTAPLGQFF
TRBV18	TRBJ2-3	once	CASSPTGGTDTQYF
TRBV18	TRBJ2-7	NA	CASSPPGQGAHEQYF
TRBV6-5	TRBJ1-1	NA	CASSYIGTGRGTEAFF
TRBV3-1/TRBV3-2	TRBJ1-2	NA	CASSRQGLDSYGYTF
TRBV16	TRBJ2-6	NA	CASSRTHRMETSGANVLTF
TRBV27	TRBJ1-1	NA	CASSPKEGMNTEAFF
TRBV13	TRBJ1-3	NA	CASSLGLVFRDSPGNTIYF
TRBV28	TRBJ1-3	NA	CASRGQSSGNTIYF
TRBV5-8	TRBJ2-1	NA	CASTTGTGSYNEQFF
TRBV11-3	TRBJ2-2	NA	CASRTGQGAGELFF
TRBV27	TRBJ2-1	NA	CASSLSPWGSGIGSYNEQFF
TRBV5-6	TRBJ2-2	NA	CASSSRGFGTGELFF
TRBV28	TRBJ2-7	NA	CASSKLAYEQYF
TRBV27	TRBJ1-6	once	CASSLMQGFNSPLHF